The 23 T cell receptor beta chains below were found in one sample sequenced in a study of T cell repertoires in cytomegalovirus infection. TCRdb re-called the reads with MiXCR, one entry per CDR3 protein. The table records a few hundred thousand distinct CDR3 sequences, 15% to 20% of them present only once. Sequences were obtained from CD8+ T cells from PBMCs. These receptors were obtained from a human donor in good health (CMV status not recorded). Some clones in this sample may be carry-over from other donors' samples.

This clonotype was counted ten times or more. This chain links TRBV7-9 with TRBJ1-1; D possibly corresponds to TRBD1 (6 bases). CDR1 is SEHNR and CDR2 is FQNEAQ in the germline V gene (reference sequence). V was clipped by 5 bases and J by 1 base, with 17 bases between them. CDR3 length: 16 residues. The CDR3 is CASSPPSWTENTEAFF. In nucleotides, the CDR3 is TGTGCCAGCAGCCCTCCATCCTGGACAGAGAACACTGAAGCTTTCTTT.

This clonotype showed up just a few times. The chain couples TRBV20-1 to TRBJ1-4, with 7 bases matching TRBD1. The germline gives CDR1 DFQATT, CDR2 SNEGSKA (reference sequence). The CDR3 consists of 16 residues. J lost 0 bases, V lost 2 bases, and 6 bases had no gene match. CDR3 region: CSARPGQLTTNEKLFF. CDR3 nucleotides: TGCAGTGCTAGACCGGGACAGCTTACAACTAATGAAAAACTGTTTTTT.

A few counts support this clonotype. Sequence at one end of the junction differs from germline and may be a read error. The rearrangement links TRBV2 to TRBJ1-1; D unresolved. Looked up from germline, CDR1 is SNHLY and CDR2 is FYNNEI. The CDR3 length is 12 residues. The CDR3 bases are TGTGCCGGCAGGCACCCACTCACTGAAGCTTTCTTT. This gives the protein CAGRHPLTEAFF.

This clonotype was seen a few times. V is TRBV2 and J is TRBJ2-2; the match to TRBD2 covers 7 bases. From germline, CDR1 is SNHLY and CDR2 FYNNEI. V lost 5 bases to trimming and J lost 3 bases; unmatched junction nucleotides: 9. This CDR3 is built from 16 residues. Here the CDR3 reads CASSSEGGSYTGELFF. The CDR3 DNA reads TGTGCCAGCAGTTCGGAGGGAGGGAGTTACACCGGGGAGCTGTTTTTT.

V gene TRBV29-1 combines with J gene TRBJ2-7; D call uncertain. Trimming stripped 0 bases from V and 3 bases from J, with 9 bases between. The length of the CDR3 is 13 residues. CDR1 is SQVTM and CDR2 is ANQGSEA in the germline V gene. The CDR3 loop is CSVEDAKDYEQYF. The CDR3 bases are TGCAGCGTTGAAGATGCCAAAGACTACGAGCAGTACTTC.

A single count supports this clonotype. V gene TRBV4-2 combines with J gene TRBJ1-2; 12 bases are shared with TRBD1. The CDR3 totals 15 residues. Germline values: CDR1 LGHNA, CDR2 YNFKEQ. The V gene end was trimmed by 5 bases and the J gene end by 7 bases; junction bases not matched to a gene: 8. CDR3 nucleotides: TGTGCCAGCAGCAAAGGGGGGACAGGGGGCAGTGGCTACACCTTC. Translating it yields CASSKGGTGGSGYTF.

V usage is TRBV5-6 and J usage is TRBJ2-5; TRBD2 matches 10 bases. Per germline, CDR1 SGHDT and CDR2 YYEEEE. With 2 bases clipped from V and 0 bases from J, the junction kept 4 bases outside the gene matches. The CDR3 extends over 16 amino acids. This chain's CDR3 is CASSFPSGGHQETQYF. The CDR3 DNA reads TGTGCCAGCAGCTTTCCTAGCGGGGGACACCAAGAGACCCAGTACTTC.

The V and J genes are TRBV6-2 or TRBV6-3 and TRBJ1-2; D unresolved. Per the germline V gene, CDR1 is MNHEY and CDR2 is SVGEGT. The CDR3 is 12 residues long. Trimming cost V 5 bases and J 4 bases, with 8 bases left between them. CDR3 protein: CASSHKFYGYTF. The DNA for the CDR3 is TGTGCCAGCAGTCATAAATTCTATGGCTACACCTTC.

This chain links TRBV5-6 with TRBJ1-1; 7 bases map to TRBD1. J gave up 6 bases and V 3 bases, and 5 bases lay outside the gene matches. The CDR3 consists of 13 residues. The germline CDR1 and CDR2 sequences are SGHDT and YYEEEE. The DNA for the CDR3 is TGTGCCAGCAGCTGGGGGACAGCTGCTGAAGCTTTCTTT. Translated, it gives CASSWGTAAEAFF.

This chain's CDR3 is CASSPPGRIKETQYF. CDR3 sequence (DNA): TGTGCCAGCAGCCCCCCCGGGCGGATAAAAGAGACCCAGTACTTC. J is TRBJ2-5 and V is TRBV7-3; D gene ambiguous. This CDR3 is built from 15 residues. Per the germline V gene, CDR1 is SGHTA and CDR2 is FQGTGA. V lost 5 bases, J lost 3 bases, and 16 bases lay in between.

This chain uses TRBV6-2 or TRBV6-3 with TRBJ2-2, with 10 positions matching TRBD1. Germline loops: CDR1 MNHEY, CDR2 SVGEGT. The V segment lost 0 bases and the J segment 7 bases; nucleotides outside the gene matches: 5. This CDR3 is built from 16 residues. The chain's CDR3 is CASSYSRQGAYGELFF. The CDR3 coding sequence is TGTGCCAGCAGTTACTCGAGACAGGGGGCGTACGGGGAGCTGTTTTTT.

This clonotype was seen repeatedly, ten times or more. The chain couples TRBV7-8 to TRBJ2-5, with a weak D call TRBD2 (5 bases). V lost 4 bases to trimming and J lost 4 bases, with 22 bases between them. Germline lookup yields CDR1 SGHVS and CDR2 FQNEAQ. The CDR3 is made up of 17 amino acids. This CDR3 is CASSSGMGAAGGETQYF. The CDR3 DNA reads TGTGCCAGCAGCTCGGGAATGGGTGCAGCTGGAGGAGAGACCCAGTACTTC.

The sample holds many counts of this clonotype. The chain combines TRBV11-1 with TRBJ1-1; D uncertain. Germline CDR1 reads SGHAT; CDR2 reads FQDESV (reference sequence). Trimming removed 2 bases from V and 0 bases from J, with 10 bases in between. The CDR3 covers 15 residues. CDR3 in amino acids: CASSLSGRMNTEAFF. CDR3 nucleotide sequence: TGTGCCAGCAGCTTATCGGGTCGGATGAACACTGAAGCTTTCTTT.

There are a few counts of this clonotype. This rearrangement joins TRBV6-4 to TRBJ2-2; no clear D. Trimming cost V 6 bases and J 2 bases, with 13 bases left between them. The CDR3 contains 15 residues. From germline, CDR1 is MRHNA and CDR2 SNTAGT. This chain's CDR3 is CASSYSPSNTGELFF. CDR3 DNA: TGTGCCAGCAGCTACTCCCCGAGCAACACCGGGGAGCTGTTTTTT.

In regard to this clonotype: The CDR3 carries no conserved terminal phenylalanine or tryptophan, so it likely arises from a read error. The V call is TRBV7-7, the J call TRBJ2-1, with D possibly TRBD2 on 5 matching bases. Per germline, CDR1 SSHAT and CDR2 FNYEAQ (reference sequence). The CDR3 covers 13 residues. CDR3 bases: TGTGCTCGTAGTCTTGTAGGGAGCAATGAGCAGTTCTTA. Its protein product is CARSLVGSNEQFL.

This clonotype has ten or more counts. The V and J genes are TRBV7-8 and TRBJ1-1, with TRBD1 identical over 9 bases. The germline V gene encodes CDR1 SGHVS and CDR2 FQNEAQ. The V and J ends lost 5 bases and 8 bases, in that order; junction bases with no gene match: 6. The CDR3 extends over 13 amino acids. CDR3 region: CASSPGTGSEAFF. The CDR3 DNA is TGTGCCAGCAGCCCCGGGACAGGGAGCGAAGCTTTCTTT.

This clonotype was seen more than once but under ten times. The genes are TRBV20-1 and TRBJ1-1; the D is unclear. Trimming pared 3 bases from V and 1 base from J, leaving 9 bases between. Germline CDR1 reads DFQATT; CDR2 reads SNEGSKA (reference sequence). The CDR3 length is 13 residues. The chain's CDR3 is CSASGPENTEAFF. CDR3 coding DNA: TGCAGTGCTAGTGGCCCGGAGAACACTGAAGCTTTCTTT.

V and J are TRBV12-5 and TRBJ2-1; a possible D gene is TRBD1 (6 bases). Per the germline V gene, CDR1 is LGHNT and CDR2 is FRNRAP. The CDR3 has 17 amino acids. V was trimmed by 1 base and J by 8 bases, leaving 21 bases between them. CDR3 DNA: TGTGCTAGTGGTTTGGCCCCTACAGGGTCGGGTAAAGATGAGCAGTTCTTC. It translates to CASGLAPTGSGKDEQFF. The full variable domain, completed using reference TRBV12-5 and TRBJ2-1, is DARVTQTPRHKVTEMGQEVTMRCQPILGHNTVFWYRQTMMQGLELLAYFRNRAPLDDSGMPKDRFSAEMPDATLATLKIQPSEPRDSAVYFCASGLAPTGSGKDEQFFGPGTRLTVL.

In regard to this clonotype: A much larger clonotype is one base distant, so this may be a read error. DNA for the CDR3: TGTGCCAGCAGCGCCAGGACTAGCGGGGGGGCCTACAATGAGCAGTTCTTC. Protein product: CASSARTSGGAYNEQFF. The chain is built from TRBV7-6 and TRBJ2-1, with 15 bases matching TRBD2. There are 17 residues in the CDR3. Germline V CDR1 and CDR2: SGHVS, FNYEAQ. V was clipped by 5 bases and J by 2 bases; unmatched bases: 4.

The table lists this clonotype with a few counts. The chain carries TRBV7-9 and TRBJ1-1; D unresolved. The CDR3 runs to 14 residues. Trimming left V 2 bases short and J 0 bases short, with 7 bases between. Germline CDR1 is SEHNR and CDR2 is FQNEAQ (reference sequence). CDR3 bases: TGTGCCAGCAGCTTACCGAGTATGAACACTGAAGCTTTCTTT. It encodes CASSLPSMNTEAFF.

This clonotype is classed as medium-sized. This chain joins TRBV7-2 and TRBJ1-5; a possible D gene is TRBD1 (5 bases). V was pared by 4 bases and J by 2 bases, with 15 bases between. Germline CDR1 reads SGHTA; CDR2 reads FQGNSA. CDR3 length equals 16 residues. The CDR3 region is CASSSDTRFGNQPQHF. CDR3 DNA: TGTGCCAGCAGCTCGGACACACGTTTTGGCAATCAGCCCCAGCATTTT.

The V and J genes are TRBV13 and TRBJ2-1; 10 bases are shared with TRBD1. V dropped 5 bases and J dropped 6; count of bases not matched to a gene: 7. Per the germline V gene, CDR1 is PRHDT and CDR2 is FYEKMQ (reference sequence). This CDR3 is built from 15 residues. CDR3: CASSLRQGAANEQFF. CDR3 coding DNA: TGTGCCAGCAGCCTACGACAGGGGGCGGCCAATGAGCAGTTCTTC.

This clonotype was seen only a few times. CDR3 coding DNA: TGCGCCAGCAGCCAAGAGGATGTTGGGGAGACCCAGTACTTC. As protein: CASSQEDVGETQYF. V gene TRBV4-1 combines with J gene TRBJ2-5; D remains unclear. The germline CDR1 and CDR2 sequences are MGHRA and YSYEKL. CDR3 length equals 14 residues. Trimming took 0 bases from V and 5 from J, leaving 10 bases between them.